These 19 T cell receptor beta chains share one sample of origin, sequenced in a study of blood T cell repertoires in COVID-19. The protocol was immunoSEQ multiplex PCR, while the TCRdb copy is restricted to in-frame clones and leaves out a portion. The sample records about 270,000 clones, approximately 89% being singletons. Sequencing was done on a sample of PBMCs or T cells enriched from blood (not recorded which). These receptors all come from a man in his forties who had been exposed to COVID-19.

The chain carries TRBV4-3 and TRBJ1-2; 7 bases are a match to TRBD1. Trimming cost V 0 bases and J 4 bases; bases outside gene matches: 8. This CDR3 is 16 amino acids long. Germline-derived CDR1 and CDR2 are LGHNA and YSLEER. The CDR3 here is CASSQEYLQGLYGYTF. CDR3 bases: TGCGCCAGCAGCCAAGAGTACTTACAGGGGCTCTATGGCTACACCTTC.

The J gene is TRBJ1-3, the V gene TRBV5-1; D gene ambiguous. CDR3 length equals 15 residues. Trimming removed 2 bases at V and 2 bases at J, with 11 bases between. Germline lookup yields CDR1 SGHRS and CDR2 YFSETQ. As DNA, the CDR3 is TGCGCCAGCAGCTTTTCCACGGGAACTGGAAACACCATATATTTT. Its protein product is CASSFSTGTGNTIYF.

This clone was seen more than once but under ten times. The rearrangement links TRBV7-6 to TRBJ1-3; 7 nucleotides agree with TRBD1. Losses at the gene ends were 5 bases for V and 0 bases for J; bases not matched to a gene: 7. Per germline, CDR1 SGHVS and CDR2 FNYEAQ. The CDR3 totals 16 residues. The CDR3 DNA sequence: TGTGCCAGCAGCGCGGGACAGCCATCCTCTGGAAACACCATATATTTT. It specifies CASSAGQPSSGNTIYF.

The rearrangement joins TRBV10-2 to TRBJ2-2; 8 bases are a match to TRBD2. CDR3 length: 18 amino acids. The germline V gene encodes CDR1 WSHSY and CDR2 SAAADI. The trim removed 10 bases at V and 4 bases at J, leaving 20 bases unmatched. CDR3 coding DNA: TGCGCCACCCAGGGGAGGTTCGATGCCGGGACTAGCACCGGGGAGCTGTTTTTT. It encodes CATQGRFDAGTSTGELFF.

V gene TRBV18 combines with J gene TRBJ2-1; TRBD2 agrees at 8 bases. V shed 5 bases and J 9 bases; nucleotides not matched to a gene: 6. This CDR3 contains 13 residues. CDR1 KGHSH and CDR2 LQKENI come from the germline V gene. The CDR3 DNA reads TGTGCCAGCTCATCATCGGGGGGGTTTGAGCAGTTCTTC. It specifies CASSSSGGFEQFF.

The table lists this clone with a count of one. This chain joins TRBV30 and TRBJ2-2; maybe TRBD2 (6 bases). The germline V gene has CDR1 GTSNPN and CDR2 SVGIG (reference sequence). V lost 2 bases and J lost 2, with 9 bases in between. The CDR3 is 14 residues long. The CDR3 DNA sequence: TGTGCCTGGAGTCTGACTAGTAACACCGGGGAGCTGTTTTTT. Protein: CAWSLTSNTGELFF.

The CDR3 region is CASSYGTASGEQYF. The DNA for the CDR3 is TGTGCCAGCAGTTACGGGACTGCCTCCGGGGAGCAGTACTTC. The chain joins TRBV28 to TRBJ2-7; possible D gene TRBD2, 6 bases. Trimming cost V 4 bases and J 7 bases, with 17 bases left between them. The CDR3 loop spans 14 amino acids. Germline assignment: CDR1 MDHEN and CDR2 SYDVKM.

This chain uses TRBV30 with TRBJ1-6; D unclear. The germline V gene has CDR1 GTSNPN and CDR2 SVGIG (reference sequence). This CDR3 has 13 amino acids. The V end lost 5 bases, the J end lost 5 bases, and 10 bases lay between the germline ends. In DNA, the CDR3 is TGTGCCTGGTCGTTGGCCAATAATTCACCCCTCCACTTT. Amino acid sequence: CAWSLANNSPLHF.

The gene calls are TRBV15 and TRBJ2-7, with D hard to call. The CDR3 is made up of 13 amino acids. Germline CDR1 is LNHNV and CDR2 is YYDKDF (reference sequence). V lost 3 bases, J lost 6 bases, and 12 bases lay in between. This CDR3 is CATSRVLTGEQYF. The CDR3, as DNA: TGTGCCACCAGCAGGGTGCTCACGGGCGAGCAGTACTTC.

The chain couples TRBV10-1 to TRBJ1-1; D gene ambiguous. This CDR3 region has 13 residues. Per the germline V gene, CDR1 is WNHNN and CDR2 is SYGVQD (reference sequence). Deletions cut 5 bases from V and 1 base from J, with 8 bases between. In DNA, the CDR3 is TGCGCCAGCAGTTCGAGGGAGAACACTGAAGCTTTCTTT. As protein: CASSSRENTEAFF.

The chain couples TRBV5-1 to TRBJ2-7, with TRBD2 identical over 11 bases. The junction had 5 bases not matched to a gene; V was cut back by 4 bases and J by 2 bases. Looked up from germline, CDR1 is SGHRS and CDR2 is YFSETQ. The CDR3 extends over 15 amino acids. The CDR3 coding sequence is TGCGCCAGCAGCGTACTAGCGGGAGAAACCTACGAGCAGTACTTC. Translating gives CASSVLAGETYEQYF.

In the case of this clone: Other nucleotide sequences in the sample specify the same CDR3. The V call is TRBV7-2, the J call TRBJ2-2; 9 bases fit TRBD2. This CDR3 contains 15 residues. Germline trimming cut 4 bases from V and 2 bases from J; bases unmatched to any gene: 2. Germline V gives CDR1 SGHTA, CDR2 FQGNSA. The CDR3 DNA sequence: TGTGCCAGCAGCTCGACTAGCGGCAACACCGGGGAGCTGTTTTTT. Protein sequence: CASSSTSGNTGELFF.

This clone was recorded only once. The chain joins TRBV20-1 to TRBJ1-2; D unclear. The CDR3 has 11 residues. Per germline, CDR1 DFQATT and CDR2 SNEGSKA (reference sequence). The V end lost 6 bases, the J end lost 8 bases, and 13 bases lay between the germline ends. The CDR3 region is CSALDGGGYTF. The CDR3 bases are TGCAGTGCCCTGGACGGAGGAGGCTACACCTTC.

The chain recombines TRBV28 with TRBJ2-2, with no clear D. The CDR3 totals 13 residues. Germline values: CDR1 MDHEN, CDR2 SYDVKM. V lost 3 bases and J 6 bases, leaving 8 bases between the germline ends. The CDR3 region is CASSFQRSGELFF. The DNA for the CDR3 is TGTGCCAGCAGTTTCCAGAGGTCCGGGGAGCTGTTTTTT.

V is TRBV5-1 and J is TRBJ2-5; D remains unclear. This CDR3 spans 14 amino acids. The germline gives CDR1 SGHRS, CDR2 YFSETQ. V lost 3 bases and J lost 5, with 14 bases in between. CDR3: CASSSEPTSETQYF. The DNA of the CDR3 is TGCGCCAGCAGCTCCGAGCCCACTTCGGAGACCCAGTACTTC.

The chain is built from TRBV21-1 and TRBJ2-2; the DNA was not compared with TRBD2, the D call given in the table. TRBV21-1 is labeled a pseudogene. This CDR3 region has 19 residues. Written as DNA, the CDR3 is TGTGCCAGCAGCAACGGGAGGGCCTCGGCGAAAAACGACACCGGGGAGCTGTTTTTT. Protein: CASSNGRASAKNDTGELFF.

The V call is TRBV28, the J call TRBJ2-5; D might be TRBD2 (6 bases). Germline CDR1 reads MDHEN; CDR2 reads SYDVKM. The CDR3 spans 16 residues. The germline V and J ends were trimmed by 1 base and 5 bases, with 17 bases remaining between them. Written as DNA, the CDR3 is TGTGCCAGCAGTTTATTTCGGGAGAGAGCGTCCGAGACCCAGTACTTC. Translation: CASSLFRERASETQYF.

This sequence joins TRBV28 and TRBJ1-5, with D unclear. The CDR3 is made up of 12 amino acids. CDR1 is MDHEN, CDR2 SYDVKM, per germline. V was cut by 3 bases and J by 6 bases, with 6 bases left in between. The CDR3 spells CASSLSGQPQHF. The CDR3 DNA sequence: TGTGCCAGCAGTTTGTCAGGTCAGCCCCAGCATTTT.

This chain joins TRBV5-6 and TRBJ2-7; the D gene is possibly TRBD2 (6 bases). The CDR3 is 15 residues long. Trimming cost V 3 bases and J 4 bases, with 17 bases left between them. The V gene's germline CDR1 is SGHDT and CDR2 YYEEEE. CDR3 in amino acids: CASSWRGGTRYEQYF. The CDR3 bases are TGTGCCAGCAGCTGGCGTGGGGGGACGCGATACGAGCAGTACTTC.